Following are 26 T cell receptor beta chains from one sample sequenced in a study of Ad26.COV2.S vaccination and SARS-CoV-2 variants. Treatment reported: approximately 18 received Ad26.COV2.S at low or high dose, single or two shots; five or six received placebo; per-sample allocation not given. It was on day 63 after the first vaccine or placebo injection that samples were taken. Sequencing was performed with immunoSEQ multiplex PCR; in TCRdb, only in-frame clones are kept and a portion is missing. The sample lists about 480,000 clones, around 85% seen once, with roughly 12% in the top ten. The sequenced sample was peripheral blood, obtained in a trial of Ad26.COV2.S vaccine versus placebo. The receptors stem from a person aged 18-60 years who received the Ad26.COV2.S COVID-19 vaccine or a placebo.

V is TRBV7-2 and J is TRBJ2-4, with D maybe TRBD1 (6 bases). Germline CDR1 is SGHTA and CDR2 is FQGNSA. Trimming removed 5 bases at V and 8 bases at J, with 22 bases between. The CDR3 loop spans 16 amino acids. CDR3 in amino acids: CASSTGQFSTRDIQYF. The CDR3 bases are TGTGCCAGCAGCACCGGACAGTTTTCTACCAGGGACATTCAGTACTTC.

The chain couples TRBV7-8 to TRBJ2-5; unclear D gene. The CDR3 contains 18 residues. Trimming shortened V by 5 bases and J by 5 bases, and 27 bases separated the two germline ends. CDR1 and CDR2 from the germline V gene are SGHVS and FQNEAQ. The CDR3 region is CASSPGIGYELDRETQYF. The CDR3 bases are TGTGCCAGCAGCCCCGGAATAGGCTACGAGTTAGACCGGGAGACCCAGTACTTC.

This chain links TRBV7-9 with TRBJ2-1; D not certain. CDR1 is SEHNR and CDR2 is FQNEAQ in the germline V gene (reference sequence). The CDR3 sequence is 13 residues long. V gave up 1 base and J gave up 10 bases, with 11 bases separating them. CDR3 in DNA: TGTGCCAGCAGCTTAGAGGTCCAGAGCGAGCAGTTCTTC. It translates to CASSLEVQSEQFF.

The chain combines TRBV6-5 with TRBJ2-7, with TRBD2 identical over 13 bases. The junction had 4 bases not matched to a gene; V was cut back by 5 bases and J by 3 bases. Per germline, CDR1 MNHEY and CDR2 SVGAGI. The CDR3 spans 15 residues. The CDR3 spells CASSRTSGSLYEQYF. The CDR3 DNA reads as TGTGCCAGCAGTCGGACTAGCGGGAGTCTCTACGAGCAGTACTTC.

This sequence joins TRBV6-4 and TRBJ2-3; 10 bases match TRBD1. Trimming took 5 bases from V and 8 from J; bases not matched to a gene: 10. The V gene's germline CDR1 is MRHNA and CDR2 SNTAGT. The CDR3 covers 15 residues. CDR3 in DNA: TGTGCCAGCAGTCTTCGGACAGGGGGTTCGAGTACGCAGTATTTT. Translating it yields CASSLRTGGSSTQYF.

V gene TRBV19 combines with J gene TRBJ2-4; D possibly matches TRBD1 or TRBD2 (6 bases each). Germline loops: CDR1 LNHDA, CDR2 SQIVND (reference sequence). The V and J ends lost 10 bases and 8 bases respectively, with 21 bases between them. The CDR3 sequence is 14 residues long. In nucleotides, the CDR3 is TGTGCCACCGAAGGGGGAGGCCCTCAGGACATTCAGTACTTC. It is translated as CATEGGGPQDIQYF.

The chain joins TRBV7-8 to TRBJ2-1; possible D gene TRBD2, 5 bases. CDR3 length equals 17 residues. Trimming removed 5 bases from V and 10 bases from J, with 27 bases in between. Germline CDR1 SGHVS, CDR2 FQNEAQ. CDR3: CASSLLDFPGGFQEQFF. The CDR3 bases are TGTGCCAGCAGCCTCCTAGACTTCCCCGGAGGATTTCAGGAGCAGTTCTTC.

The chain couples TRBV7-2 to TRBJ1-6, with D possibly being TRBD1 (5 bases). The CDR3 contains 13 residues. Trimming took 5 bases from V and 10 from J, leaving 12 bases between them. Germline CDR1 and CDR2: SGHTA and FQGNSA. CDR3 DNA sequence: TGTGCCAGCAGCCCCGTGGGGGGATCACCCCTCCACTTT. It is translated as CASSPVGGSPLHF.

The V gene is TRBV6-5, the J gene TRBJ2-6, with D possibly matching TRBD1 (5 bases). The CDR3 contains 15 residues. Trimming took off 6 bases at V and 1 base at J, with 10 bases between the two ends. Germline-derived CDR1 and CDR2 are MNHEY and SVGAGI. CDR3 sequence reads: CASSTTGSGANVLTF. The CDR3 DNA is TGTGCCAGCAGCACTACAGGATCTGGGGCCAACGTCCTGACTTTC.

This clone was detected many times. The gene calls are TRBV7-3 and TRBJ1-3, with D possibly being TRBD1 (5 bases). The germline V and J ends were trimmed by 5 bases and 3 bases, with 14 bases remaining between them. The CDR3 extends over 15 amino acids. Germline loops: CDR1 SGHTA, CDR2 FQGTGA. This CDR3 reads CASSPQPGYGNTIYF. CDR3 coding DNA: TGTGCCAGCAGCCCCCAGCCAGGGTATGGAAACACCATATATTTT.

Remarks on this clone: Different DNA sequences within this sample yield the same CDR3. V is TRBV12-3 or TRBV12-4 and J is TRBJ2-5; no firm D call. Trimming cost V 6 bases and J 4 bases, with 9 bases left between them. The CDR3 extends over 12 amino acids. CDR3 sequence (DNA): TGTGCCAGCAGCCCCCTTAGAGAGACCCAGTACTTC. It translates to CASSPLRETQYF.

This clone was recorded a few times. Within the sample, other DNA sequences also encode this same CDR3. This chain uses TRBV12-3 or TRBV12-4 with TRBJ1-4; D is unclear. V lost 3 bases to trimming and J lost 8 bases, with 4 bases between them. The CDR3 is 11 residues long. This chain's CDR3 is CASSLGEKLFF. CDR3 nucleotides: TGTGCCAGCAGTTTGGGGGAAAAACTGTTTTTT.

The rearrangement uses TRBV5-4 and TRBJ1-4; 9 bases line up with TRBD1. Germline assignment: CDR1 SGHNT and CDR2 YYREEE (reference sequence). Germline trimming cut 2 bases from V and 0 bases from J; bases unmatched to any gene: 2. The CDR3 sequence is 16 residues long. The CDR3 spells CASSFGTGPTNEKLFF. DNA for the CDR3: TGTGCCAGCAGCTTCGGGACAGGGCCAACTAATGAAAAACTGTTTTTT.

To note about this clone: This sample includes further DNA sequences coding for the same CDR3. For the CDR3, the DNA is TGTGCCAGCAGCTTAGGACAGGGGGCTTGGGAGACCCAGTACTTC. It codes for CASSLGQGAWETQYF. This chain uses TRBV7-9 with TRBJ2-5, with 10 bases identical to TRBD1. The V gene's germline CDR1 is SEHNR and CDR2 FQNEAQ (reference sequence). Germline trimming cut 1 base from V and 5 bases from J; bases unmatched to any gene: 4. The CDR3 extends over 15 amino acids. Full variable domain (outside the CDR3, taken from reference TRBV7-9 and TRBJ2-5): DTGVSQNPRHKITKRGQNVTFRCDPISEHNRLYWYRQTLGQGPEFLTYFQNEAQLEKSRLLSDRFSAERPKGSFSTLEIQRTEQGDSAMYLCASSLGQGAWETQYFGPGTRLLVL.

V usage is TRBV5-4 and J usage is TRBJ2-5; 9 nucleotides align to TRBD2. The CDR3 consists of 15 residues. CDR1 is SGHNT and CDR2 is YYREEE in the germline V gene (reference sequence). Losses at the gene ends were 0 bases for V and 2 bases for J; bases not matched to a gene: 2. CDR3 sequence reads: CASSLGLADQETQYF. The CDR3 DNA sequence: TGTGCCAGCAGCTTGGGACTAGCGGATCAAGAGACCCAGTACTTC. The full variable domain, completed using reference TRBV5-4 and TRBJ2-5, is ETGVTQSPTHLIKTRGQQVTLRCSSQSGHNTVSWYQQALGQGPQFIFQYYREEENGRGNFPPRFSGLQFPNYSSELNVNALELDDSALYLCASSLGLADQETQYFGPGTRLLVL.

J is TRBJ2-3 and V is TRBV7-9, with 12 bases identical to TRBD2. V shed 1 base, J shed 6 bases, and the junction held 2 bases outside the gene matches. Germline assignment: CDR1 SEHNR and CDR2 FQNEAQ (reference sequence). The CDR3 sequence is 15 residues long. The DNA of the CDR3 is TGTGCCAGCAGCTTAGGAGGACTAGCGGGGGATACGCAGTATTTT. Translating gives CASSLGGLAGDTQYF. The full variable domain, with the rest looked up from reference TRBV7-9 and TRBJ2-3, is DTGVSQNPRHKITKRGQNVTFRCDPISEHNRLYWYRQTLGQGPEFLTYFQNEAQLEKSRLLSDRFSAERPKGSFSTLEIQRTEQGDSAMYLCASSLGGLAGDTQYFGPGTRLTVL.

The DNA of the CDR3 is TGCAGTGCTAGTACCCCGACAGGAGCTGGGTACGAGCAGTACTTC. Amino acid sequence: CSASTPTGAGYEQYF. This chain connects TRBV20-1 to TRBJ2-7; D may be TRBD1 (6 bases). The CDR3 spans 15 residues. V lost 3 bases, J lost 4 bases, and 19 bases lay in between. CDR1 DFQATT and CDR2 SNEGSKA come from the germline V gene (reference sequence).

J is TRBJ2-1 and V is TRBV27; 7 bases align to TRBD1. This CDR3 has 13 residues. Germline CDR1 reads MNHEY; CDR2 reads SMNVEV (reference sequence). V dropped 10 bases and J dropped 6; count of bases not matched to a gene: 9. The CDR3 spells CAIIRDSFNEQFF. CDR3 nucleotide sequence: TGTGCCATCATCCGGGACAGTTTCAATGAGCAGTTCTTC.

CDR3: CASSLATTGYSPLHF. The CDR3 coding sequence is TGTGCCAGCAGTTTAGCAACGACAGGGTACTCACCCCTCCACTTT. V is TRBV28 and J is TRBJ1-6; 7 bases agree with TRBD1. This CDR3 is 15 amino acids long. V lost 2 bases and J lost 10; bases outside the gene matches: 8. In germline, CDR1 is MDHEN, CDR2 SYDVKM.

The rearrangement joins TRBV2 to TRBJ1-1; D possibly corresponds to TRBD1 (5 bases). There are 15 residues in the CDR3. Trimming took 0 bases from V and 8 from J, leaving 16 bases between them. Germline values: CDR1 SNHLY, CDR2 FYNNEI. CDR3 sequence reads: CASSEARAGRWEAFF. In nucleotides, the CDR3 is TGTGCCAGCAGTGAAGCGCGGGCGGGGCGGTGGGAAGCTTTCTTT.

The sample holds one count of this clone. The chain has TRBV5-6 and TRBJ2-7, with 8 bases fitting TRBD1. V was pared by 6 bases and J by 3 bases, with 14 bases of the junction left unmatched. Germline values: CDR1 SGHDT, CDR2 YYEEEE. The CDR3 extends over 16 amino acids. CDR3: CASNDGRDRFIYEQYF. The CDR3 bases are TGTGCCAGCAATGATGGAAGGGACAGGTTCATCTACGAGCAGTACTTC.

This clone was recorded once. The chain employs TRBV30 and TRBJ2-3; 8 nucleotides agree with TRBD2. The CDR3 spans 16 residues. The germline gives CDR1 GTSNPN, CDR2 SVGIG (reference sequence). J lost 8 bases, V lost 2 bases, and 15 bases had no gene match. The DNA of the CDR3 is TGTGCCTGGAGTCGGGTACTAGCGGCCTTTGCGGGTACGCAGTATTTT. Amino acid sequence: CAWSRVLAAFAGTQYF.

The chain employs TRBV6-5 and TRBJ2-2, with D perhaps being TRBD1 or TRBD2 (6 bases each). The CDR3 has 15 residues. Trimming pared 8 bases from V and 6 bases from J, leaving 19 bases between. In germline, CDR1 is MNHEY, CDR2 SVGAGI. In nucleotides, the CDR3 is TGTGCCAGCTCCCCGGGGGCGGTTGGGCCCGGGGAGCTGTTTTTT. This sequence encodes CASSPGAVGPGELFF.

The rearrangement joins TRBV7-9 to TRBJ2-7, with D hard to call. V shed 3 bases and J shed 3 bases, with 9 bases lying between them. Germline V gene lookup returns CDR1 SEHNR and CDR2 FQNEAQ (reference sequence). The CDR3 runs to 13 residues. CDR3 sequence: CASSFGSNYEQYF. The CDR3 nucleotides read TGTGCCAGCAGCTTCGGCAGCAACTACGAGCAGTACTTC.

As DNA, the CDR3 is TGTGCCAGTCGTGGAGGATACAGGGAAAAACTGTTTTTT. The encoded protein is CASRGGYREKLFF. This chain joins TRBV19 and TRBJ1-4, with D perhaps matching TRBD1 (5 bases). The CDR3 has 13 amino acids. V was clipped by 8 bases and J by 8 bases, with 15 bases between them. The germline CDR1 and CDR2 sequences are LNHDA and SQIVND (reference sequence).

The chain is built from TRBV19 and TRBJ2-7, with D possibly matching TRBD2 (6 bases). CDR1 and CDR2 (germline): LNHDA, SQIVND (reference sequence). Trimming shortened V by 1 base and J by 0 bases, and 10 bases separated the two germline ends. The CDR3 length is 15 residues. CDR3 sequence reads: CASSIGGLSSYEQYF. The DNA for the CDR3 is TGTGCCAGTAGTATAGGGGGACTGAGCTCCTACGAGCAGTACTTC.